The clone carrying this TCR beta chain has ten or more counts. Its antigen is as yet unknown. This sample is part of a study of breast tumors, draining lymph nodes, adjacent tissues. Findings of the study overall: The lymph node origin of tumor T cells was framed as consistent with a hypothesis, not demonstrated. Compared with basal-like, luminal-like tumors shared significantly more repertoire with nontumor tissue. Tumors had less TCR diversity than lymph nodes, more than nontumor tissue. Data fit most tumor T cells coming from lymph node, expanding in tumor.

Looked up from germline, CDR1 is MNHNS and CDR2 is SASEGT. The CDR3 is made up of 12 amino acids. V lost 1 base to trimming and J lost 13 bases; unmatched junction nucleotides: 2. TCRdb called the multiplex PCR reads again in MiXCR, with one record for every CDR3 protein. The sample carries nearly 200,000 distinct CDR3 sequences, roughly 31% recorded once. Breast cancer patients provided tissue from their axillary draining lymph nodes. Sequenced: axillary lymph node tissue. The chain employs TRBV6-1 and TRBJ2-2, with 8 positions matching TRBD1. The origin of this receptor is a female donor with breast cancer. Some clones in this sample may be carry-over from other donors' samples. The CDR3 DNA follows: TGTGCCAGCAGTGAAGGGACAGGGCGGCTGTTTTTT. The encoded protein is CASSEGTGRLFF.